The clone carrying this T cell receptor (beta chain) has a single count. Given a much more abundant clone one base away, this may be a read error. This CDR3 has 16 amino acids. Per germline, CDR1 SQVTM and CDR2 ANQGSEA. Donors were healthy Caucasian individuals from Russia aged roughly 6 to 100. These data originate in a study of blood T cells in healthy people across ages. Then a second PCR, running about 6 to 12 cycles, was carried out with a sample-barcoded 5' primer and a J-beta primer mix. From the 5' RACE reads, TCRdb called clonotypes with MiXCR, one entry per CDR3 protein. The sample has 650,000 to 1,000,000 distinct CDR3 sequences, about 47% seen once.

The TCR sequence derives from a man aged 80 or over in good health. The rearrangement uses TRBV29-1 and TRBJ2-1; 10 bases align to TRBD2. The specimen was blood. DNA of the CDR3: TGCGGCGTCCCCCGGGCTAGCGGGAGTTTCCACAATGAGCAGTTCTTC. This gives the protein CGVPRASGSFHNEQFF.